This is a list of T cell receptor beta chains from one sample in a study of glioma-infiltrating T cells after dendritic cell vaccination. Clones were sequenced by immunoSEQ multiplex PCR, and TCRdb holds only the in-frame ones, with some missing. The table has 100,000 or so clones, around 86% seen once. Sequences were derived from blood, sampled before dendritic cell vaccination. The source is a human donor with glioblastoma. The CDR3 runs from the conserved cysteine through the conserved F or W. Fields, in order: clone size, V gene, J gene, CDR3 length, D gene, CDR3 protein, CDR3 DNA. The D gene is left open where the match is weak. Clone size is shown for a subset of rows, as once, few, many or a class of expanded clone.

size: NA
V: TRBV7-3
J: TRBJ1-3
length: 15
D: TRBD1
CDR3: CASSSTGAKGNTIYF
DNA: TGTGCCAGCAGCTCCACAGGGGCCAAGGGAAACACCATATATTTT

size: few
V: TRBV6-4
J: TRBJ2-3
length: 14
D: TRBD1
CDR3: CASSEGTGSDTQYF
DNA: TGTGCCAGCAGTGAAGGGACAGGCTCAGATACGCAGTATTTT

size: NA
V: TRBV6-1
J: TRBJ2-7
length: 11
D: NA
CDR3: CASSESRKQYF
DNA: TGTGCCAGCAGTGAGTCCAGGAAGCAGTACTTC

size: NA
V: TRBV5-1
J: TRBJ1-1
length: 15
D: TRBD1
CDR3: CASSSPDRGENEAFF
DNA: TGCGCCAGCAGCTCCCCGGACAGGGGGGAGAATGAAGCTTTCTTT

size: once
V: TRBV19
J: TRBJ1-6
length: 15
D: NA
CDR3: CASSISVAGNSPLHF
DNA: TGTGCCAGTAGTATTTCGGTCGCCGGTAATTCACCCCTCCACTTT

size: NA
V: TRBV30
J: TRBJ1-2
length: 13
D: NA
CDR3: CATPGDLQEGYTF
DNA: TGTGCCACTCCAGGGGATTTGCAGGAGGGCTACACCTTC

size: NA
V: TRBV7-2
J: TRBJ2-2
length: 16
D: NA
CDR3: CASSPNPNLRPGELFF
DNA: TGTGCCAGCAGCCCCAACCCGAATTTGCGGCCCGGGGAGCTGTTTTTT

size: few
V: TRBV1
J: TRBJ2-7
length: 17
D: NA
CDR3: CTSSQPTGTSGCCQQYF
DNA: TGCACCAGCAGCCAGCCGACCGGGACTAGCGGGTGCTGCCAGCAGTACTTC

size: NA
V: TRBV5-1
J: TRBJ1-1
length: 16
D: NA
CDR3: CASSLDPPGANTEAFF
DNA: TGCGCCAGCAGCTTGGATCCCCCGGGAGCCAACACTGAAGCTTTCTTT

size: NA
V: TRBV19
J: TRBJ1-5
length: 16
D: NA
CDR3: CASRGGSNGQNQPQHF
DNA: TGTGCCAGTAGGGGGGGGTCGAACGGGCAAAATCAGCCCCAGCATTTT

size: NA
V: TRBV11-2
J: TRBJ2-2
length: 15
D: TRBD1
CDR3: CASSLAGTDTGELFF
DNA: TGTGCCAGCAGCTTGGCCGGGACAGACACCGGGGAGCTGTTTTTT